This T cell receptor beta chain stems from a study of long-term antiretroviral therapy in people with HIV. V was trimmed by 5 bases and J by 4 bases, leaving 13 bases between them. The CDR3 spans 14 residues. The V gene's germline CDR1 is SEHNR and CDR2 FQNEAQ (reference sequence). Assay version v3.0 of immunoSEQ was used, and it was run at survey level. Sequenced by immunoSEQ multiplex PCR; TCRdb stores in-frame clones only, minus some. Here the sample spans tens of thousands of clones, 90% to 95% being singletons. The chain is built from TRBV7-9 and TRBJ2-3; D is uncertain. The TCR sequence derives from a woman between 45 and 60 years old with HIV. The sequencing used unsorted PBMCs, collected 3.7 years after starting antiretroviral therapy. Here the CDR3 DNA reads TGTGCCAGCAGCCCGCCAGAATTACCAGATACGCAGTATTTT. Protein: CASSPPELPDTQYF.